This TCR beta chain is from a study of beta chain features in type 1 diabetes. The table lists this clone with many counts. The whole isolated RNA underwent reverse transcription, so sequencing captured expressed TCRB transcripts. TCRdb's copy holds only in-frame clones and misses some; the assay was immunoSEQ multiplex PCR. The sample carries about 140,000 clones, 8.5% to 12% recorded once. This sequence originates from a man younger than 30 in good health. Input material: naive CD4+ T cells from blood.

The CDR3 here is CASSPPPTHNEQFF. The CDR3 nucleotides are TGTGCCAGCTCACCACCGCCCACTCACAATGAGCAGTTCTTC. The chain combines TRBV18 with TRBJ2-1, with no clear D. Trimming removed 0 bases at V and 5 bases at J, with 8 bases between. This CDR3 region has 14 residues. The germline CDR1 and CDR2 sequences are KGHSH and LQKENI.